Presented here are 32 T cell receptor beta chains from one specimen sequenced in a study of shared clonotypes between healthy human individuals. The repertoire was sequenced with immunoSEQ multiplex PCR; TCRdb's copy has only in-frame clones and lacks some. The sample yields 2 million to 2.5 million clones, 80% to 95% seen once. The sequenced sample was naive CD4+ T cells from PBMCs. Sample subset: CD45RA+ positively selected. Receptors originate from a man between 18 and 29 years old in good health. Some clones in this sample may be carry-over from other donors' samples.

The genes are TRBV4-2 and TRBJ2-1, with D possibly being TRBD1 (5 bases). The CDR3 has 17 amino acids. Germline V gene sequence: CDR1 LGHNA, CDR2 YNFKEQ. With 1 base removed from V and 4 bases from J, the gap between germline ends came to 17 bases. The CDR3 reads CASSQAPIGANYNEQFF. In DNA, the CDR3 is TGTGCCAGCAGCCAAGCCCCGATAGGGGCGAATTACAATGAGCAGTTCTTC.

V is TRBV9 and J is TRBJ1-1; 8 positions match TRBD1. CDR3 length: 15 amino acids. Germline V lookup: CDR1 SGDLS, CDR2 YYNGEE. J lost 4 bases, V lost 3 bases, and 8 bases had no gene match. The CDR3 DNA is TGTGCCAGCAGCGCGCTGGACAGGGTCGGCACTGAAGCTTTCTTT. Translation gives CASSALDRVGTEAFF.

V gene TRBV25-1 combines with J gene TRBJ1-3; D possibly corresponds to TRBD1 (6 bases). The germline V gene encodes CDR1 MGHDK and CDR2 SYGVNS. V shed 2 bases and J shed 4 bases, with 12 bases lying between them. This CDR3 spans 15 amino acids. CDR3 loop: CASSEEGGNGNTIYF. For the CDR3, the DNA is TGTGCCAGCAGTGAAGAGGGGGGCAACGGAAACACCATATATTTT.

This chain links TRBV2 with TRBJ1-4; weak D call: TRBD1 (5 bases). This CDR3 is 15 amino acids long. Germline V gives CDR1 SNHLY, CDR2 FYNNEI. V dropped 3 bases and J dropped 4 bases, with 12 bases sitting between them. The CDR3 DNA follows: TGTGCCAGCAGTGAGGGGGGGACTTTTAATGAAAAACTGTTTTTT. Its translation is CASSEGGTFNEKLFF. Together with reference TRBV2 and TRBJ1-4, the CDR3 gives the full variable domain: EPEVTQTPSHQVTQMGQEVILRCVPISNHLYFYWYRQILGQKVEFLVSFYNNEISEKSEIFDDQFSVERPDGSNFTLKIRSTKLEDSAMYFCASSEGGTFNEKLFFGSGTQLSVL.

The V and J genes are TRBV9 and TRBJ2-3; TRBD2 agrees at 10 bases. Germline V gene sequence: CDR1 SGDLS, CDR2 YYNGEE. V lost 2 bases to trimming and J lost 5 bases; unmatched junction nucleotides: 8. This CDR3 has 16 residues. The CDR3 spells CASSVKLAGVVDTQYF. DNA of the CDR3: TGTGCCAGCAGCGTTAAGCTAGCGGGAGTGGTAGATACGCAGTATTTT.

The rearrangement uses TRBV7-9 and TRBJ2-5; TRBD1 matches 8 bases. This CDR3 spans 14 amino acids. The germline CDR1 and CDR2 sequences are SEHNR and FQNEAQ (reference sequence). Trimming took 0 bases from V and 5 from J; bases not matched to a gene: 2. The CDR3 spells CASSLARDRETQYF. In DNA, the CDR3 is TGTGCCAGCAGCTTAGCTCGGGACAGGGAGACCCAGTACTTC.

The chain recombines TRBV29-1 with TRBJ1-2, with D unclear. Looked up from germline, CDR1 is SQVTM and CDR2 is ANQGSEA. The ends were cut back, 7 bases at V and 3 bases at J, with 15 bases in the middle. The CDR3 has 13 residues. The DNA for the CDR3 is TGCAGCGCGGGAATCAACCCCGACTATGGCTACACCTTC. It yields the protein CSAGINPDYGYTF.

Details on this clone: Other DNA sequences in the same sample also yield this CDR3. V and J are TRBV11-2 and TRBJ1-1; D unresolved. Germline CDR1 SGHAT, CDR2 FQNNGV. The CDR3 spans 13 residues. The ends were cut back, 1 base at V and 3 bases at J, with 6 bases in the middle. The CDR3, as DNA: TGTGCCAGCAGCTTAGTCGCCGACACTGAAGCTTTCTTT. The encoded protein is CASSLVADTEAFF.

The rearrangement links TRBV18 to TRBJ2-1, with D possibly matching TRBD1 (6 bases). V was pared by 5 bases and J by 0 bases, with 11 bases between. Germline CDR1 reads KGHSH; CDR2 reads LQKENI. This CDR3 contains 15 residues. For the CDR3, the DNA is TGTGCCAGCTCAAACGGACAGAGCTCCTACAATGAGCAGTTCTTC. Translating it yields CASSNGQSSYNEQFF.

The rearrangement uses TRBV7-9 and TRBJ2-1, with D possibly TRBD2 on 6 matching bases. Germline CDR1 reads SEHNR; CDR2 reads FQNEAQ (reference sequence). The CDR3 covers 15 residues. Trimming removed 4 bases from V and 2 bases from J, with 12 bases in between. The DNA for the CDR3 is TGTGCCAGCAGCTATAGCGGAATTGCCTACAATGAGCAGTTCTTC. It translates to CASSYSGIAYNEQFF.

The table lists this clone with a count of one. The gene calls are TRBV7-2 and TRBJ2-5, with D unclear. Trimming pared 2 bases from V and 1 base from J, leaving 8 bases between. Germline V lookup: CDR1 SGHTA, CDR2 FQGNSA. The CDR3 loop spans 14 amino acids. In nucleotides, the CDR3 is TGTGCCAGCAGCTTAATACGGATCCAAGAGACCCAGTACTTC. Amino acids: CASSLIRIQETQYF.

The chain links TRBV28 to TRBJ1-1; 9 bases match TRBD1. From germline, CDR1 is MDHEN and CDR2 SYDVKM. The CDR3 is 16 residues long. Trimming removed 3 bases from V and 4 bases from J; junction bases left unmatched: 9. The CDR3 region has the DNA TGTGCCAGCAGTTTTACAGGGGGCGAGGGGGTCACTGAAGCTTTCTTT. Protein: CASSFTGGEGVTEAFF.

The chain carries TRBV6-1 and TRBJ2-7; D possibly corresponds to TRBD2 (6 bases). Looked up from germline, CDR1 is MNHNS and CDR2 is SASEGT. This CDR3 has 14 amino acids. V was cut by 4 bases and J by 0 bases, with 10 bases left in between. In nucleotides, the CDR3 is TGTGCCAGCAGTGCTCAGGGACTCTCCTACGAGCAGTACTTC. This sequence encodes CASSAQGLSYEQYF.

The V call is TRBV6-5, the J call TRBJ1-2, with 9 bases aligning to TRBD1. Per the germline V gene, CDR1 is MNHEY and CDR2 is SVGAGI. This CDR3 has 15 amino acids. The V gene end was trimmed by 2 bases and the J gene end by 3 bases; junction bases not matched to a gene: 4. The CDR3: CASSYRDRVYYGYTF. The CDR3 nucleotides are TGTGCCAGCAGTTACCGGGACAGGGTCTACTATGGCTACACCTTC.

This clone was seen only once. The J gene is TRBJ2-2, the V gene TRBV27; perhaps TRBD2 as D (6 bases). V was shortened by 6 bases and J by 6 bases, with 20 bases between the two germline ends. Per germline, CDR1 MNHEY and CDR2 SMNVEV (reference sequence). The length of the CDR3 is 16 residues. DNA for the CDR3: TGTGCCAGCAGGCTGCAGCGGGCTCAAGGGTCCGGGGAGCTGTTTTTT. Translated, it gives CASRLQRAQGSGELFF.

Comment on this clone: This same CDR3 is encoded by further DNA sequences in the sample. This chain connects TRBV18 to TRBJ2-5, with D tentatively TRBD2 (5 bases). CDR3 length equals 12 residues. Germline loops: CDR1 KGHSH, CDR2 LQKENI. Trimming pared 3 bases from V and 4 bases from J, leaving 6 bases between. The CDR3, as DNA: TGTGCCAGCTCACCTGAGGGAGAGACCCAGTACTTC. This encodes CASSPEGETQYF.

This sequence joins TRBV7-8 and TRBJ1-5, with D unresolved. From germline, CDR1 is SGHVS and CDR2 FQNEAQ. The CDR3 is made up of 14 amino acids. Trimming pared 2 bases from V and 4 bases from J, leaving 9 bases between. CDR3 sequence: CASSLLWANQPQHF. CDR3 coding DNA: TGTGCCAGCAGCTTACTATGGGCGAATCAGCCCCAGCATTTT.

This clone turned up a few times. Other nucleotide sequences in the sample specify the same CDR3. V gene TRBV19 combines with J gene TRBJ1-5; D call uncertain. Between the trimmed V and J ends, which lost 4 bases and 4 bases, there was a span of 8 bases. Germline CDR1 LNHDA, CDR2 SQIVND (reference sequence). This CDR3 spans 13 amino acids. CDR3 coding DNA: TGTGCCAGTAGTACGACGGGGAATCAGCCCCAGCATTTT. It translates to CASSTTGNQPQHF.

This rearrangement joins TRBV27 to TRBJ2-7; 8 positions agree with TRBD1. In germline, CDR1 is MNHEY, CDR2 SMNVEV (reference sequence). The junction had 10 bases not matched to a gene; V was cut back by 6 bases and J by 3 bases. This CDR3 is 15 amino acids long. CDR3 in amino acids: CASSQGQGSVYEQYF. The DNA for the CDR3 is TGTGCCAGCAGCCAAGGACAGGGCTCAGTCTACGAGCAGTACTTC.

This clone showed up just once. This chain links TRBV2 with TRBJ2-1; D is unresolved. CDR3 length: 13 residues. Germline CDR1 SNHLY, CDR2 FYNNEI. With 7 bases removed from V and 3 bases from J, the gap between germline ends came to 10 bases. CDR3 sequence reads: CASMPEFYNEQFF. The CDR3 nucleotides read TGTGCCAGCATGCCAGAATTCTACAATGAGCAGTTCTTC.

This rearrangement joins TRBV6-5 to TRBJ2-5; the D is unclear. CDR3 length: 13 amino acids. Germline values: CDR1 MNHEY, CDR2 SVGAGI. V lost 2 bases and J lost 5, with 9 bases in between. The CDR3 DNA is TGTGCCAGCAGTTACCACGGTGCGGAGACCCAGTACTTC. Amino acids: CASSYHGAETQYF.

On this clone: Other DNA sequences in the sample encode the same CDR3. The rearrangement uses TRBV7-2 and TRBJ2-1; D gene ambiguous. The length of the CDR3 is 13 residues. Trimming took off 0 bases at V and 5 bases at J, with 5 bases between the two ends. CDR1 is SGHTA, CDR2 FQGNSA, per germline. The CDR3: CASSLARNNEQFF. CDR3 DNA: TGTGCCAGCAGCTTAGCGCGTAACAATGAGCAGTTCTTC.

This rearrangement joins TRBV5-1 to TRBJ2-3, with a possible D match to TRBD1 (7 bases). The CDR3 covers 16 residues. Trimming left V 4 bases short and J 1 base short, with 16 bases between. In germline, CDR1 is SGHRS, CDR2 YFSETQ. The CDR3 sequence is CASSPPGGTGTDTQYF. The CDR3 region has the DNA TGCGCCAGCAGCCCCCCCGGAGGGACAGGCACAGATACGCAGTATTTT.

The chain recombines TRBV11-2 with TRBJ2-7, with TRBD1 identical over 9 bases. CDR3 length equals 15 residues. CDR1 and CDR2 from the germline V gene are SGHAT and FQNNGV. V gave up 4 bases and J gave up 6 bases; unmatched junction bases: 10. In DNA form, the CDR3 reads TGTGCCAGCAGCTCCGGACAGGGGATGGGGCGCGAGCAGTACTTC. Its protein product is CASSSGQGMGREQYF.

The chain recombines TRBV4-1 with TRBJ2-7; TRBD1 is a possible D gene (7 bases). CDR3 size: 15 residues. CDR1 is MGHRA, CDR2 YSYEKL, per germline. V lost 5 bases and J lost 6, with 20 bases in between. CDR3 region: CASSTQGGRGCEQYF. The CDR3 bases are TGCGCCAGCAGCACCCAGGGGGGTAGAGGCTGCGAGCAGTACTTC.

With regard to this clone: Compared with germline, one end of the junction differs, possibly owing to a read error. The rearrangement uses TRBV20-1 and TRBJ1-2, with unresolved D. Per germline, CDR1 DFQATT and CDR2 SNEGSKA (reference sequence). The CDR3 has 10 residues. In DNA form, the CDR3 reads TGCAGTGCTAGAGTGGACCTGCCTTCTTTC. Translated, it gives CSARVDLPSF.

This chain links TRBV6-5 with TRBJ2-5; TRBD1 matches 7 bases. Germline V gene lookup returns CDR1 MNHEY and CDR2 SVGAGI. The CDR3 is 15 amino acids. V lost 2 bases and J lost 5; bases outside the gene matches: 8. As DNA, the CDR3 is TGTGCCAGCAGTTACAGGGCGCAGGGGGTGGAGACCCAGTACTTC. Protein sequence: CASSYRAQGVETQYF.

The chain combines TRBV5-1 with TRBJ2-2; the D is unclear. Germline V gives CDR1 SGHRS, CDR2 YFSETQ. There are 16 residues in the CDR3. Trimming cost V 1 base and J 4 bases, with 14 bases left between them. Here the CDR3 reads CASSLSRSDTTGELFF. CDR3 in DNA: TGCGCCAGCAGCTTGTCTAGGTCCGATACCACCGGGGAGCTGTTTTTT.

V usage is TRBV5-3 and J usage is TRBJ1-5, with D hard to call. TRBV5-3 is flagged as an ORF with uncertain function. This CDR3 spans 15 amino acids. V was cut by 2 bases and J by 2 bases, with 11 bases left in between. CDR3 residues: CARSLSGLGNQPQHF. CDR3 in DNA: TGTGCCAGAAGCTTATCTGGGCTGGGCAATCAGCCCCAGCATTTT.

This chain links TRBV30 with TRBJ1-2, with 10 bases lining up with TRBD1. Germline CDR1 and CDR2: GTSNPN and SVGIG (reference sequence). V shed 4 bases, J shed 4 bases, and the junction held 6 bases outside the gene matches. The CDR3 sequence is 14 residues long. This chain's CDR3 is CAWTRQGAIYGYTF. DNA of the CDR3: TGTGCCTGGACCCGACAGGGGGCTATCTATGGCTACACCTTC.

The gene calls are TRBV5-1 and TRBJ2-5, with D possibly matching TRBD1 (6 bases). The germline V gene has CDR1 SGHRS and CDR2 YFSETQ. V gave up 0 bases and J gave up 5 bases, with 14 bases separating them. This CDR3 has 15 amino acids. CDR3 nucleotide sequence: TGCGCCAGCAGCTTGGGGACAGCCGGCGGGGAGACCCAGTACTTC. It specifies CASSLGTAGGETQYF.

For the CDR3, the DNA is TGCGCCAGCAGCTTGGTCTCGCGGGAGGGCCGGGTTGGTGAGCAGTTCTTC. Amino acid sequence: CASSLVSREGRVGEQFF. The rearrangement joins TRBV5-1 to TRBJ2-1; 9 bases match TRBD2. The germline gives CDR1 SGHRS, CDR2 YFSETQ. The CDR3 sequence is 17 residues long. The junction had 13 bases not matched to a gene; V was cut back by 0 bases and J by 9 bases.